The clone carrying this T cell receptor (beta chain) was found many times. These data originate in a study of human T cells and chemical hapten exposure. It was unfractionated whole blood from which total RNA was extracted. As originally analysed: Samples had a median of 95,638 TCRs, ranging roughly 23,224 to 700,000. Via MiXCR, TCRdb re-called the 5' RACE reads, giving one row per CDR3 protein. What appears here as the V and J calls and clone size reflects TCRdb's work, not the paper's. The sample consists of about 140,000 distinct CDR3 sequences, 3.5% to 5% of them appearing once. Trimming took off 2 bases at V and 0 bases at J, with 8 bases between the two ends. The CDR3 runs 15 residues. Germline V CDR1 and CDR2: SGHRS, YFSETQ.

The TCR sequence derives from a female donor in good health. The V gene is TRBV5-1, the J gene TRBJ2-2, with D unclear. The CDR3: CASSFGPANTGELFF. CDR3 sequence (DNA): TGCGCCAGCAGCTTTGGCCCAGCGAACACCGGGGAGCTGTTTTTT. Full variable domain (outside the CDR3, taken from reference TRBV5-1 and TRBJ2-2): KAGVTQTPRYLIKTRGQQVTLSCSPISGHRSVSWYQQTPGQGLQFLFEYFSETQRNKGNFPGRFSGRQFSNSRSEMNVSTLELGDSALYLCASSFGPANTGELFFGEGSRLTVL.